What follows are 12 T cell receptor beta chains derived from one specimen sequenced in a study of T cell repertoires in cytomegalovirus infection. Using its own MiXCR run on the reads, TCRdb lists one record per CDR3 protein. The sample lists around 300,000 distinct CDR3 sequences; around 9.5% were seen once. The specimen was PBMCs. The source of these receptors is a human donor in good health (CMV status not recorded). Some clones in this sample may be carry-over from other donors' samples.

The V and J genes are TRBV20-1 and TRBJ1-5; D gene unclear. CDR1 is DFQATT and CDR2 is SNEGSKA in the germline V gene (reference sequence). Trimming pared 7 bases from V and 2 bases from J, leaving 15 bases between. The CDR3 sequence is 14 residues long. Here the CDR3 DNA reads TGCAGTGGAGGAATTCCGGGCCGCAATCAGCCCCAGCATTTT. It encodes CSGGIPGRNQPQHF.

CDR3 bases: TGTGCCAGCAGTGGAGACGGCCTCAACACCGGGGAGCTGTTTTTT. Its protein is CASSGDGLNTGELFF. The rearrangement joins TRBV6-1 to TRBJ2-2; D unresolved. The CDR3 spans 15 residues. Trimming stripped 4 bases from V and 2 bases from J, with 11 bases between. Germline lookup yields CDR1 MNHNS and CDR2 SASEGT.

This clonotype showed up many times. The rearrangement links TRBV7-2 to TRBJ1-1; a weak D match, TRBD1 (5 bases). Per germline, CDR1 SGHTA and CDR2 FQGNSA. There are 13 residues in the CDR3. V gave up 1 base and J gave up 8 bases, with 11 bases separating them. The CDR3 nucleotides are TGTGCCAGCAGCTTAGGAGGGGTTTTCGAAGCTTTCTTT. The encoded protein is CASSLGGVFEAFF.

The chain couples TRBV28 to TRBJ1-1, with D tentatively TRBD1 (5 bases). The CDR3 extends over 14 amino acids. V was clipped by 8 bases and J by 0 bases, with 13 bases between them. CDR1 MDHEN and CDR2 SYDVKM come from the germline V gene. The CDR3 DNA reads TGTGCCAGCCACGGAGGGGCACTGAACACTGAAGCTTTCTTT. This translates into CASHGGALNTEAFF.

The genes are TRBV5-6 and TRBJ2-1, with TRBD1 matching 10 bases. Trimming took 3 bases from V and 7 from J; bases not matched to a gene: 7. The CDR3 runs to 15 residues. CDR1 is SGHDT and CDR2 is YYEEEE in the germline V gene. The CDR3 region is CASSSPGQGINEQFF. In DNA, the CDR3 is TGTGCCAGCAGCTCTCCGGGACAGGGGATTAATGAGCAGTTCTTC.

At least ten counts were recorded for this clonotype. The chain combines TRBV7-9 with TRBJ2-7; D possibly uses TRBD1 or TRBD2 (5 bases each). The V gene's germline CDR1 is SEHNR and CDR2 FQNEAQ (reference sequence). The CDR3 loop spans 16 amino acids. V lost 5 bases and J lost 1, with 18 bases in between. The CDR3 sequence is CASSGFRDGKSYEQYF. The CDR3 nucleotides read TGTGCCAGCAGCGGTTTCCGGGACGGTAAATCCTACGAGCAGTACTTC.

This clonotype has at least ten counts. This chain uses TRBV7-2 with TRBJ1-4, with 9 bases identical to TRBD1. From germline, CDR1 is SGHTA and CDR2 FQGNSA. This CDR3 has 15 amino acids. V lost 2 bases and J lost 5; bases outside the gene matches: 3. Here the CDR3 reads CASSLNRGLNEKLFF. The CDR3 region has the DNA TGTGCCAGCAGCTTAAACAGGGGGCTCAATGAAAAACTGTTTTTT.

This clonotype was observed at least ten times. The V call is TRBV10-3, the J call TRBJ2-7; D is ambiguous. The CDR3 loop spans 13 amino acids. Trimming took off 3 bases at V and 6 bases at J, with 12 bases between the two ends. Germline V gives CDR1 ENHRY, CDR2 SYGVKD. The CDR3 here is CAISDRSYLEQYF. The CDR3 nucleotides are TGTGCCATCAGTGACAGGAGTTACCTCGAGCAGTACTTC.

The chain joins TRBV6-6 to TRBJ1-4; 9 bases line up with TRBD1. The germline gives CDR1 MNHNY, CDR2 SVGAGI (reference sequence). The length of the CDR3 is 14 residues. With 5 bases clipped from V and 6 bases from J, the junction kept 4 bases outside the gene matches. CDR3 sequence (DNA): TGTGCCAGCAGTATACAGGGGGCAGATGAAAAACTGTTTTTT. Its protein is CASSIQGADEKLFF.

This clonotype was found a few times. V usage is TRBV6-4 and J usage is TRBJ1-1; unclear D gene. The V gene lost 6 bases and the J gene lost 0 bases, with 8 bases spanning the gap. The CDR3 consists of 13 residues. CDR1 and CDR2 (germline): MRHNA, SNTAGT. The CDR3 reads CASREGLNTEAFF. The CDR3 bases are TGTGCCAGCAGAGAGGGTCTGAACACTGAAGCTTTCTTT.

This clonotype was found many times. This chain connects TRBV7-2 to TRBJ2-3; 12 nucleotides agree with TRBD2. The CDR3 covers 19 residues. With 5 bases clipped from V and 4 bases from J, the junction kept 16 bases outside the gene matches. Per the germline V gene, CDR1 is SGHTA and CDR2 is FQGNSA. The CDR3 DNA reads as TGTGCCAGCAGCCGCGGACTAGCGGGAATGTTCCCCTTTGCAGATACGCAGTATTTT. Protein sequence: CASSRGLAGMFPFADTQYF. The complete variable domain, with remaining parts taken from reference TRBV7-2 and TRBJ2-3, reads GAGVSQSPSNKVTEKGKDVELRCDPISGHTALYWYRQSLGQGLEFLIYFQGNSAPDKSGLPSDRFSAERTGGSVSTLTIQRTQQEDSAVYLCASSRGLAGMFPFADTQYFGPGTRLTVL.

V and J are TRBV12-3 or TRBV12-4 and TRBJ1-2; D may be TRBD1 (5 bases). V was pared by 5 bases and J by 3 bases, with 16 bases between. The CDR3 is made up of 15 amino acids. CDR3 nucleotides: TGTGCCAGCAGTCTAACCTCCGGGACGTACTATGGCTACACCTTC. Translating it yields CASSLTSGTYYGYTF.